The 5 T cell receptor beta chains given below trace back to one sample, sequenced in a study of T cell changes during pregnancy in multiple sclerosis (dated by TCRdb to the late 2010s). Libraries were prepared through the immunoSEQ multiplex PCR assay. The immuneACCESS repertoire file appears here via TCRdb, limited to in-frame rearrangements. These files lack a portion of the clones; in checked studies, under half of the deficit traces to unresolved V genes, and the cause of the others is not known. This sample lists around 80,000 clones; nearly 95% were detected once. The top ten hold more than 0.95% of the sample. The sequences come from peripheral blood, collected in the second trimester of pregnancy. These receptors came from a female donor in good health, enrolled as a control in a pregnancy study.

The rearrangement uses TRBV15 and TRBJ1-5; D is perhaps TRBD1 (5 bases). In germline, CDR1 is LNHNV, CDR2 YYDKDF (reference sequence). V lost 0 bases and J lost 1, with 13 bases in between. The CDR3 runs 17 residues. This chain's CDR3 is CATSRDSKGKSNQPQHF. The DNA for the CDR3 is TGTGCCACCAGCAGAGATTCTAAGGGGAAAAGCAATCAGCCCCAGCATTTT.

The J gene is TRBJ2-1, the V gene TRBV29-1; 15 bases align to TRBD2. V gave up 1 base and J gave up 0 bases; unmatched junction bases: 10. CDR1 SQVTM and CDR2 ANQGSEA come from the germline V gene. The CDR3 spans 20 residues. The CDR3 DNA follows: TGCAGCGTTGAAGGCAGGCTCGGGACTAGCGGGAGGAGCTCCTACAATGAGCAGTTCTTC. Protein: CSVEGRLGTSGRSSYNEQFF.

The V and J genes are TRBV27 and TRBJ1-5; 8 bases fit TRBD1. With V trimmed by 10 bases and J by 5 bases, 10 bases remained unmatched. Germline V gene lookup returns CDR1 MNHEY and CDR2 SMNVEV (reference sequence). There are 14 residues in the CDR3. CDR3 in amino acids: CATSSGGADQPQHF. The CDR3 DNA reads as TGTGCCACCAGCTCAGGGGGCGCGGATCAGCCCCAGCATTTT.

The rearrangement uses TRBV21-1 and TRBJ1-2; the DNA was not used to check the table's D call, TRBD1. TRBV21-1 represents a pseudogene. The CDR3 contains 12 residues. CDR3 amino acids: CASQCQNRGYTF. The CDR3 DNA follows: TGTGCCAGCCAGTGTCAGAACAGGGGCTACACCTTC.

This chain joins TRBV4-1 and TRBJ2-2; TRBD2 is a possible D gene (6 bases). V lost 8 bases, J lost 4 bases, and 11 bases lay in between. There are 13 residues in the CDR3. From germline, CDR1 is MGHRA and CDR2 YSYEKL. CDR3 DNA sequence: TGCGCCAGCCGGGACTTCCTCACCGGGGAGCTGTTTTTT. Its translation: CASRDFLTGELFF.